These T cell receptor beta chains were read from a single sample in a study of early T cells in non-severe SARS-CoV-2 infection. Each CDR3 protein is one row after TCRdb ran MiXCR on the 5' RACE reads. The sample includes about 98,000 distinct CDR3 sequences, approximately 11% of them seen just once. Sequenced material: whole blood. The origin of the receptors is an adult who was a healthcare worker with PCR-confirmed SARS-CoV-2 infection or an uninfected control (not recorded which). The CDR3 runs from the conserved cysteine through the conserved F or W. The D gene is left open where the match is weak. Clone size is stated in some rows and not others, as once, few, many or a class when expanded.

>TRBD2|TRBJ2-1|-|TRBV2
CASSVTPGGEQFF
TGTGCCAGCAGTGTAACGCCGGGGGGTGAGCAGTTCTTC
>TRBD2|TRBJ2-7|few|TRBV28
CASSLEGRVYEQYF
TGTGCCAGCAGTTTAGAGGGGAGGGTTTACGAGCAGTACTTC
>-|TRBJ2-5|few|TRBV28
CASKAQGGRQETQYF
TGTGCCAGCAAAGCTCAAGGAGGGCGTCAAGAGACCCAGTACTTC
>-|TRBJ1-1|few|TRBV6-5
CASSYSIGRNTEAFF
TGTGCCAGCAGTTACTCGATCGGCAGGAACACTGAAGCTTTCTTT
>-|TRBJ2-3|many|TRBV29-1
CSVDAEGVDTQYF
TGCAGCGTTGATGCTGAGGGAGTTGATACGCAGTATTTT
>TRBD1|TRBJ1-2|-|TRBV2
CASSWDSTYDYTF
TGTGCCAGCAGTTGGGACAGTACCTATGACTACACCTTC
>-|TRBJ2-3|-|TRBV27
CASSSRKDGTDTQYF
TGTGCCAGCAGTTCACGAAAGGATGGGACAGATACGCAGTATTTT
>TRBD1|TRBJ1-5|-|TRBV7-9
CASSLDRLGNQPQHF
TGTGCCAGCAGCCTGGACAGGTTGGGCAATCAGCCCCAGCATTTT
>TRBD2|TRBJ2-7|many|TRBV20-1
CSANLAGAHEQYF
TGCAGTGCTAACCTAGCGGGGGCGCACGAGCAGTACTTC
>TRBD1|TRBJ1-1|few|TRBV29-1
CSVAGTGLNTEAFF
TGCAGCGTCGCCGGGACAGGGTTGAACACTGAAGCTTTCTTT
>-|TRBJ2-6|many|TRBV5-4
CASSLGAGANVLTF
TGTGCCAGCAGCTTGGGGGCTGGGGCCAACGTCCTGACTTTC
>-|TRBJ2-6|many|TRBV6-2/TRBV6-3
CASENPRAGANVLTF
TGTGCCAGCGAGAACCCCCGGGCTGGGGCCAACGTCCTGACTTTC
>TRBD1|TRBJ2-7|many|TRBV27
CASSLSGTGNEQYF
TGTGCCAGCAGTTTATCCGGGACAGGGAACGAGCAGTACTTC
>TRBD1|TRBJ1-2|many|TRBV18
CASSPFPRPGQTSNYGYTF
TGTGCCAGCTCACCTTTCCCTAGGCCGGGACAGACATCTAACTATGGCTACACCTTC
>TRBD1|TRBJ1-2|few|TRBV7-7
CASSLDLPPGGNYGYTF
TGTGCCAGCAGCTTAGATCTTCCTCCAGGGGGGAACTATGGCTACACCTTC
>TRBD1|TRBJ2-2|many|TRBV6-5
CASSYSRTGGAELFF
TGTGCCAGCAGTTACTCAAGGACAGGGGGTGCCGAGCTGTTTTTT
>-|TRBJ1-5|-|TRBV19
CASSIGRDSNQPQHF
TGTGCCAGTAGTATAGGAAGAGATAGCAATCAGCCCCAGCATTTT